The 17 T cell receptor beta chains below were found in one sample sequenced in a study of blood T cell repertoires in COVID-19. Libraries were prepared by immunoSEQ multiplex PCR; TCRdb keeps only in-frame clonotypes and omits some of them. The sample includes about 73,000 clones, 89% of them seen just once. The sequenced material came from peripheral blood. The receptors come from a man older than 75 with acute or convalescent COVID-19.

The chain combines TRBV11-2 with TRBJ1-5; no clear D gene. The V and J ends lost 2 bases and 5 bases respectively, with 7 bases between them. CDR3 length: 13 amino acids. Germline CDR1 reads SGHAT; CDR2 reads FQNNGV. The CDR3 is CASSLTTDQPQHF. The DNA for the CDR3 is TGTGCCAGCAGCTTAACAACAGATCAGCCCCAGCATTTT.

The chain combines TRBV30 with TRBJ1-2; 8 bases agree with TRBD1. The CDR3 length is 16 residues. Germline V gene sequence: CDR1 GTSNPN, CDR2 SVGIG (reference sequence). The J segment lost 4 bases and the V segment lost 3 bases, leaving 13 bases of the junction unmatched. CDR3 DNA: TGTGCCTGGAGCCCCATAAGCAGACAGGGGAGCTATGGCTACACCTTC. This translates into CAWSPISRQGSYGYTF.

CDR3 in amino acids: CASSEMGQGDGYTF. The CDR3 nucleotides are TGTGCCAGCAGTGAAATGGGACAGGGTGACGGCTACACCTTC. This chain connects TRBV6-1 to TRBJ1-2; TRBD1 aligns across 9 bases. CDR1 is MNHNS, CDR2 SASEGT, per germline. V shed 2 bases and J 8 bases; nucleotides not matched to a gene: 6. The CDR3 extends over 14 amino acids.

The chain joins TRBV30 to TRBJ2-1; D might be TRBD1 (6 bases). The CDR3 is made up of 13 amino acids. Trimming took 1 base from V and 7 from J, leaving 11 bases between them. Germline V lookup: CDR1 GTSNPN, CDR2 SVGIG (reference sequence). The CDR3 spells CAWSGGQWNEQFF. CDR3 bases: TGTGCCTGGAGTGGGGGACAATGGAATGAGCAGTTCTTC.

This chain joins TRBV29-1 and TRBJ1-2; the D is unclear. The CDR3 totals 12 residues. The germline gives CDR1 SQVTM, CDR2 ANQGSEA. Deletions cut 2 bases from V and 6 bases from J, with 10 bases between. The DNA of the CDR3 is TGCAGCGTTGAATTAGTGGGAGATGGCTACACCTTC. Its translation: CSVELVGDGYTF.

This clone has just one count. The chain is built from TRBV25-1 and TRBJ1-1; TRBD1 matches 7 bases. Trimming took 2 bases from V and 4 from J; bases not matched to a gene: 7. From germline, CDR1 is MGHDK and CDR2 SYGVNS. This CDR3 is 15 amino acids long. CDR3 region: CASSERRQGGTEAFF. Here the CDR3 DNA reads TGTGCCAGCAGTGAAAGAAGGCAGGGGGGCACTGAAGCTTTCTTT.

V gene TRBV19 combines with J gene TRBJ1-2; 7 positions agree with TRBD1. The ends lost 10 bases at V and 4 bases at J; junction bases unmatched: 15. Germline CDR1 and CDR2: LNHDA and SQIVND (reference sequence). The CDR3 is made up of 15 amino acids. The CDR3 nucleotides are TGTGCCACCAGGGTTGGGAACAGGGGAACCTATGGCTACACCTTC. The encoded protein is CATRVGNRGTYGYTF.

The rearrangement links TRBV2 to TRBJ2-6, with TRBD1 identical over 7 bases. After removal of 11 bases from V and 0 bases from J, the junction contained 4 bases not matched to a gene. The CDR3 covers 14 residues. Germline V gene sequence: CDR1 SNHLY, CDR2 FYNNEI. This CDR3 reads CAGDSYSGANVLTF. CDR3 sequence (DNA): TGTGCCGGGGACAGTTACTCTGGGGCCAACGTCCTGACTTTC. Together with reference TRBV2 and TRBJ2-6, the CDR3 gives the full variable domain: EPEVTQTPSHQVTQMGQEVILRCVPISNHLYFYWYRQILGQKVEFLVSFYNNEISEKSEIFDDQFSVERPDGSNFTLKIRSTKLEDSAMYFCAGDSYSGANVLTFGAGSRLTVL.

V and J are TRBV5-4 and TRBJ2-7, with 10 positions matching TRBD2. The V gene's germline CDR1 is SGHNT and CDR2 YYREEE (reference sequence). With V trimmed by 4 bases and J by 5 bases, 6 bases remained unmatched. CDR3 length: 14 residues. Written as DNA, the CDR3 is TGTGCCAGCAGCCTGGCGGGACTAGCGAACGAGCAGTACTTC. It encodes CASSLAGLANEQYF.

The chain joins TRBV5-4 to TRBJ2-2; 12 bases map to TRBD2. CDR3 size: 15 residues. CDR1 and CDR2 (germline): SGHNT, YYREEE (reference sequence). V dropped 4 bases and J dropped 6; count of bases not matched to a gene: 4. The CDR3 protein is CASSRTSGVSGELFF. The CDR3 region has the DNA TGTGCCAGCAGCCGGACTAGCGGGGTCTCCGGGGAGCTGTTTTTT.

The CDR3 reads CASSPGTGNQPQHF. DNA of the CDR3: TGTGCCAGCAGTCCCGGGACTGGCAATCAGCCCCAGCATTTT. This sequence joins TRBV28 and TRBJ1-5; D possibly corresponds to TRBD1 (5 bases). This CDR3 has 14 amino acids. From germline, CDR1 is MDHEN and CDR2 SYDVKM. V was shortened by 5 bases and J by 2 bases, with 10 bases between the two germline ends.

This clone was counted between two and nine times. The gene calls are TRBV30 and TRBJ2-6, with D tentatively TRBD2 (5 bases). V was trimmed by 4 bases and J by 4 bases, leaving 20 bases between them. CDR1 is GTSNPN, CDR2 SVGIG, per germline (reference sequence). CDR3 length: 17 amino acids. In nucleotides, the CDR3 is TGTGCCTGGACCAAAGGACCTTCTACGGGAGGGGCCAACGTCCTGACTTTC. It translates to CAWTKGPSTGGANVLTF.

The chain is built from TRBV3-1 (or the pseudogene TRBV3-2) and TRBJ2-3; 10 bases align to TRBD2. The V gene's germline CDR1 is LGHDT and CDR2 YNNKEL (reference sequence). Trimming removed 0 bases from V and 7 bases from J; junction bases left unmatched: 4. This CDR3 is built from 15 residues. DNA for the CDR3: TGTGCCAGCAGCCAAGAACTAGCGGGATCGCATACGCAGTATTTT. Protein sequence: CASSQELAGSHTQYF.

The chain employs TRBV4-1 and TRBJ1-5; D perhaps matches TRBD1 (6 bases). The CDR3 extends over 15 amino acids. Trimming shortened V by 4 bases and J by 7 bases, and 17 bases separated the two germline ends. Germline V gene lookup returns CDR1 MGHRA and CDR2 YSYEKL. The CDR3, as DNA: TGCGCCAGCAGCCCCTTCCGGGGTCAGGGGCAGCCCCAGCATTTT. This gives the protein CASSPFRGQGQPQHF.

The rearrangement links TRBV9 to TRBJ1-4; D is possibly TRBD1 (5 bases). Germline-derived CDR1 and CDR2 are SGDLS and YYNGEE. This CDR3 contains 15 residues. V lost 1 base, J lost 3 bases, and 10 bases lay in between. CDR3 amino acids: CASSVWGGANEKLFF. As DNA, the CDR3 is TGTGCCAGCAGCGTATGGGGCGGGGCTAATGAAAAACTGTTTTTT.

In its sample, this clone was seen once. This chain links TRBV21-1 with TRBJ2-7; the D call of TRBD1 is as the table states it, not checked on the DNA. TRBV21-1 is noted as a pseudogene. This CDR3 region has 14 residues. The CDR3 region is CASPKGAPSYEQYF. The CDR3 DNA is TGTGCCAGCCCCAAGGGGGCGCCGTCCTACGAGCAGTACTTC.

This clone was seen a few times. The chain is built from TRBV19 and TRBJ1-6, with D maybe TRBD1 (6 bases). Per germline, CDR1 LNHDA and CDR2 SQIVND (reference sequence). V was shortened by 3 bases and J by 10 bases, with 13 bases between the two germline ends. The length of the CDR3 is 14 residues. The CDR3 DNA reads TGTGCCAGTAGTATGACAGGCTTCCCATCACCCCTCCACTTT. Translation: CASSMTGFPSPLHF.